Sequencing of this T cell receptor beta chain was carried out in a study of identical twins. Whole-study findings and limits: Whereas memory repertoires showed no such difference, abundant cord blood beta clonotypes carried fewer insertions. Out-of-frame TCR alpha sharing in monozygotic twins exceeded recombination model predictions.

This CDR3 has 12 residues. Germline values: CDR1 SGHRS, CDR2 YFSETQ. TCRdb fed the 5' RACE reads into MiXCR, producing one record per CDR3 protein. Of about 1.7 million distinct CDR3 sequences in the sample, around a third were seen once. The table lists this clonotype with many counts. Its target is unknown. Germline is not matched at one junction end, which may reflect a read error. The chain recombines TRBV5-1 with TRBJ2-5; a possible D gene is TRBD1 (5 bases). Sequenced material: cord blood. The sequence was obtained from a newborn girl in good health. CDR3 sequence (DNA): TGTGCCAGCTCACCAAACAGGGAGACCCAGTACTTC. It yields the protein CASSPNRETQYF.